This T cell receptor (beta chain) derives from a study of identical twins. This clonotype was picked up a small number of times. TCRdb reprocessed the 5' RACE reads via MiXCR and lists one record per CDR3 protein. Among about 900,000 distinct CDR3 sequences listed, about 12% were seen once. The germline gives CDR1 LGHDT, CDR2 YNNKEL (reference sequence). There are 17 residues in the CDR3. Trimming took 0 bases from V and 8 from J; bases not matched to a gene: 11. The sample was also linked to a second study, of yellow fever vaccine responses in identical twins.

Sample: PBMCs. This TCR was sampled from a woman aged 18-29 years in good health. The chain links TRBV3-1 to TRBJ2-2; 8 bases are shared with TRBD2. The CDR3 region is CASSQDLAGGPPGELFF. The DNA of the CDR3 is TGTGCCAGCAGCCAAGATTTGGCGGGAGGCCCCCCTGGGGAGCTGTTTTTT.